Listed below are T cell receptor beta chains from one sample, sequenced in a study of control samples from healthy donors and cancer patients. This table comes from immunoSEQ multiplex PCR, and its TCRdb copy is limited to in-frame clones, with some not included. The sample carries about 86,000 clones, around 90% recorded once. The specimen was PBMCs. The receptors come from a woman aged 45-65 years with colorectal cancer. The CDR3 runs from the conserved cysteine through the conserved F or W. The D gene is left open where the match is weak. The size of a clone is reported for some rows only, either as once, few or many, or as a class for expanded clones.

v_call: TRBV6-1
clone_size: .
d_call: .
j_call: TRBJ2-6
cdr3_nt: TGTGCCAGCAGTGAAGCCGGAAGGTTCTCTGGGGCCAACGTCCTGACTTTC
cdr3_aa: CASSEAGRFSGANVLTF

v_call: TRBV2
clone_size: .
d_call: .
j_call: TRBJ2-1
cdr3_nt: TGTGCCAGCAGAAACAGGGTTTACAATGAGCAGTTCTTC
cdr3_aa: CASRNRVYNEQFF

v_call: TRBV2
clone_size: .
d_call: TRBD2
j_call: TRBJ2-3
cdr3_nt: TGTGCCAGCGGGCAGCGGGGAGGGTCGACAGATACGCAGTATTTT
cdr3_aa: CASGQRGGSTDTQYF

v_call: TRBV6-4
clone_size: .
d_call: .
j_call: TRBJ2-1
cdr3_nt: TGTGCCAGCAGTGACGGGTCGGGGGGCGACTACAATGAGCAGTTCTTC
cdr3_aa: CASSDGSGGDYNEQFF

v_call: TRBV19
clone_size: .
d_call: .
j_call: TRBJ2-3
cdr3_nt: TGTGCCAGTAGTATAGATCTCTTTCCCCTACACACAGATACGCAGTATTTT
cdr3_aa: CASSIDLFPLHTDTQYF

v_call: TRBV5-1
clone_size: .
d_call: TRBD1
j_call: TRBJ2-6
cdr3_nt: TGCGCCAGCAGTCGAGGACAGGGTATTTACTCTGGGGCCAACGTCCTGACTTTC
cdr3_aa: CASSRGQGIYSGANVLTF

v_call: TRBV28
clone_size: .
d_call: .
j_call: TRBJ2-5
cdr3_nt: TGTGCCAGCAGTTTGGAGGGACGCCAAGAGACCCAGTACTTC
cdr3_aa: CASSLEGRQETQYF

v_call: TRBV2
clone_size: .
d_call: .
j_call: TRBJ1-1
cdr3_nt: TGTGCCAGCAGTGTGCGGACAACAAACACTGAAGCTTTCTTT
cdr3_aa: CASSVRTTNTEAFF

v_call: TRBV6-7
clone_size: .
d_call: TRBD1
j_call: TRBJ1-3
cdr3_nt: TGTGCCAGCAGTTACCGGGACAGCAACTTCTCTGGAAACACCATATATTTT
cdr3_aa: CASSYRDSNFSGNTIYF

v_call: TRBV28
clone_size: .
d_call: .
j_call: TRBJ2-5
cdr3_nt: TGTGCCAGCAGTTATAACAGGGAAAAGACCCAGTACTTC
cdr3_aa: CASSYNREKTQYF

v_call: TRBV30
clone_size: .
d_call: .
j_call: TRBJ1-1
cdr3_nt: TGTGCCTGGAGTATAACAGGGTCGGTTTCTGAAGCTTTCTTT
cdr3_aa: CAWSITGSVSEAFF

v_call: TRBV4-1
clone_size: .
d_call: .
j_call: TRBJ2-3
cdr3_nt: TGCGCCAGCAGCCAAGGAGGGTTCGAGGCAGGGACGCAGTATTTT
cdr3_aa: CASSQGGFEAGTQYF

v_call: TRBV4-1
clone_size: .
d_call: .
j_call: TRBJ2-2
cdr3_nt: TGCGCCAGCAGCCAAGTAGGAGGGGGCCTTAACGGGGAGCTGTTTTTT
cdr3_aa: CASSQVGGGLNGELFF

v_call: TRBV7-9
clone_size: once
d_call: .
j_call: TRBJ2-3
cdr3_nt: TGTGCCAGCAGCGGCCGGGGGGATACGCAGTATTTT
cdr3_aa: CASSGRGDTQYF

v_call: TRBV28
clone_size: .
d_call: TRBD1
j_call: TRBJ1-1
cdr3_nt: TGTGCCAGCAACCGAAGGACAGGGAGGGGCACTGAAGCCTTCTTT
cdr3_aa: CASNRRTGRGTEAFF

v_call: TRBV6-6
clone_size: .
d_call: TRBD2
j_call: TRBJ2-5
cdr3_nt: TGTGCCAGCACTTGGGCGGGGGGCCCCCAGGAGACCCAGTACTTC
cdr3_aa: CASTWAGGPQETQYF

v_call: TRBV15
clone_size: .
d_call: .
j_call: TRBJ1-1
cdr3_nt: TGTGCCACCAGCAGAGTCCCGCAGGGTTTGACTGAAGCTTTCTTT
cdr3_aa: CATSRVPQGLTEAFF

v_call: TRBV11-3
clone_size: .
d_call: TRBD2
j_call: TRBJ2-1
cdr3_nt: TGTGCCAGCAGCACCGACGGGACTAGGTATTACAATGAGCAGTTCTTC
cdr3_aa: CASSTDGTRYYNEQFF

v_call: TRBV4-1
clone_size: .
d_call: .
j_call: TRBJ2-2
cdr3_nt: TGCGCCAGCAGCCCGCCGGTGAACACCGGGGAGCTGTTTTTT
cdr3_aa: CASSPPVNTGELFF

v_call: TRBV4-3
clone_size: .
d_call: .
j_call: TRBJ1-2
cdr3_nt: TGCGCCAGCAGCCAAGCCCCGGGGTACGGCTACACCTTC
cdr3_aa: CASSQAPGYGYTF

v_call: TRBV2
clone_size: .
d_call: .
j_call: TRBJ2-5
cdr3_nt: TGTGCCAGCAGTGAAGTATTAGTCCAAGAGACCCAGTACTTC
cdr3_aa: CASSEVLVQETQYF

v_call: TRBV6-5
clone_size: .
d_call: .
j_call: TRBJ1-5
cdr3_nt: TGTGCCAGCAGTCCCACAACAGGGAATCAGCCCCAGCATTTT
cdr3_aa: CASSPTTGNQPQHF

v_call: TRBV4-1
clone_size: .
d_call: .
j_call: TRBJ1-2
cdr3_nt: TGCGCCAGCAGCCAGGTCCCCCTCGGGACAAAATCTAACTATGGCTACACCTTC
cdr3_aa: CASSQVPLGTKSNYGYTF

v_call: TRBV7-3
clone_size: .
d_call: .
j_call: TRBJ1-1
cdr3_nt: TGTGCCAGCAGCTTACTTAGGGCGAAGGACACTGAAGCTTTCTTT
cdr3_aa: CASSLLRAKDTEAFF

v_call: TRBV9
clone_size: once
d_call: TRBD2
j_call: TRBJ2-1
cdr3_nt: TGTGCCAGCAACCCTGCGGGGGGCACCTACAATGAGCAGTTCTTC
cdr3_aa: CASNPAGGTYNEQFF

v_call: TRBV12-5
clone_size: .
d_call: TRBD1
j_call: TRBJ1-2
cdr3_nt: TGTGCTAGTGGTTGGCAGGGACAGCCTTGGGGCTACACCTTC
cdr3_aa: CASGWQGQPWGYTF

v_call: TRBV14
clone_size: .
d_call: .
j_call: TRBJ1-6
cdr3_nt: TGTGCCAGCAGCCAAGACCTCAATTCACCCCTCCACTTT
cdr3_aa: CASSQDLNSPLHF

v_call: TRBV24-1
clone_size: .
d_call: .
j_call: TRBJ2-5
cdr3_nt: TGTGCCACCAGTGCGGCTACACATCAAGAGACCCAGTACTTC
cdr3_aa: CATSAATHQETQYF

v_call: TRBV6-5
clone_size: .
d_call: TRBD1
j_call: TRBJ1-2
cdr3_nt: TGTGCCAGCAGCGACGGGACAGGGGAGGCGTATGGCTACACCTTC
cdr3_aa: CASSDGTGEAYGYTF

v_call: TRBV5-4
clone_size: .
d_call: .
j_call: TRBJ1-2
cdr3_nt: TGTGCCAGCAGCTTGGGAGGGGCTGGCTACACCTTC
cdr3_aa: CASSLGGAGYTF

v_call: TRBV6-2/TRBV6-3
clone_size: .
d_call: TRBD1
j_call: TRBJ1-1
cdr3_nt: TGTGCCAGCAGCAATAGGGGGCTCGAAGCTTTCTTT
cdr3_aa: CASSNRGLEAFF

v_call: TRBV24-1
clone_size: few
d_call: TRBD1
j_call: TRBJ1-1
cdr3_nt: TGTGCCACCACGGACAGGTACCTCACTGAAGCTTTCTTT
cdr3_aa: CATTDRYLTEAFF

v_call: TRBV29-1
clone_size: .
d_call: .
j_call: TRBJ1-2
cdr3_nt: TGCAGCGTTGAAGAGACAGTCTATGGCTACACCTTC
cdr3_aa: CSVEETVYGYTF

v_call: TRBV10-2
clone_size: .
d_call: .
j_call: TRBJ1-4
cdr3_nt: TGCGCCAGCAGTGTAGCCACCACCGGAAAGGAAAAACTGTTTTTT
cdr3_aa: CASSVATTGKEKLFF

v_call: TRBV3-1/TRBV3-2
clone_size: .
d_call: .
j_call: TRBJ1-2
cdr3_nt: TGTGCCAGCAGCCTCAGAGCTAACTATGGCTACACCTTC
cdr3_aa: CASSLRANYGYTF

v_call: TRBV5-4
clone_size: .
d_call: .
j_call: TRBJ2-5
cdr3_nt: TGTGCCAGCAGCTTGGGTGGGGGCCCTCAGAAAAACCAAGAGACCCAGTACTTC
cdr3_aa: CASSLGGGPQKNQETQYF

v_call: TRBV4-3
clone_size: .
d_call: .
j_call: TRBJ1-6
cdr3_nt: TGCGCCAGCAGCCAAGATATGCGACAGACCTATAATTCACCCCTCCACTTT
cdr3_aa: CASSQDMRQTYNSPLHF

v_call: TRBV28
clone_size: .
d_call: TRBD1
j_call: TRBJ1-5
cdr3_nt: TGTGCCAGCAGTCCTCGACAGGGGTCACACAATCAGCCCCAGCATTTT
cdr3_aa: CASSPRQGSHNQPQHF

v_call: TRBV24-1
clone_size: .
d_call: .
j_call: TRBJ2-2
cdr3_nt: TGTGCCACCAGTGACCCCCCGGCCGGGGAGCTGTTTTTT
cdr3_aa: CATSDPPAGELFF

v_call: TRBV19
clone_size: once
d_call: .
j_call: TRBJ1-1
cdr3_nt: TGTGCCAGTAGTATAGCGGCAGGGAACACTGAAGCTTTCTTT
cdr3_aa: CASSIAAGNTEAFF

v_call: TRBV14
clone_size: .
d_call: TRBD1
j_call: TRBJ2-5
cdr3_nt: TGTGCCAGCAGCCTTCGGACAGGGGCAGAGACCCAGTACTTC
cdr3_aa: CASSLRTGAETQYF

v_call: TRBV10-3
clone_size: .
d_call: TRBD1
j_call: TRBJ1-1
cdr3_nt: TGTGCCATTCGACAGGGGCCGAACACTGAAGCTTTCTTT
cdr3_aa: CAIRQGPNTEAFF

v_call: TRBV19
clone_size: few
d_call: TRBD1
j_call: TRBJ1-1
cdr3_nt: TGTGCCAGTTCCAAGCCCAGGGGGGGATTGACTGAAGCTTTCTTT
cdr3_aa: CASSKPRGGLTEAFF

v_call: TRBV7-3
clone_size: .
d_call: TRBD1
j_call: TRBJ2-2
cdr3_nt: TGTGCCAGCAGCGAAAGGGACAGCAGAACCGGGGAGCTGTTTTTT
cdr3_aa: CASSERDSRTGELFF

v_call: TRBV19
clone_size: .
d_call: TRBD1
j_call: TRBJ1-6
cdr3_nt: TGTGCCAGTAGTATACAAGACAGGGCGGTTGGTTCACCCCTCCACTTT
cdr3_aa: CASSIQDRAVGSPLHF

v_call: TRBV7-9
clone_size: .
d_call: TRBD1
j_call: TRBJ1-1
cdr3_nt: TGTGCCAGCAGCCCAGGGGGGAAGAACACTGAAGCTTTCTTT
cdr3_aa: CASSPGGKNTEAFF

v_call: TRBV24-1
clone_size: .
d_call: .
j_call: TRBJ1-5
cdr3_nt: TGTGCCACCAGTGATTTCGCTGATCAGCCCCAGCATTTT
cdr3_aa: CATSDFADQPQHF

v_call: TRBV3-1/TRBV3-2
clone_size: .
d_call: .
j_call: TRBJ2-3
cdr3_nt: TGTGCCAGCAGCCAAGGAGGGAGGACAGATACGCAGTATTTT
cdr3_aa: CASSQGGRTDTQYF

v_call: TRBV6-5
clone_size: .
d_call: .
j_call: TRBJ1-1
cdr3_nt: TGTGCCAGCAGTTACCGTGGGACAAGGTACACTGAAGCTTTCTTT
cdr3_aa: CASSYRGTRYTEAFF

v_call: TRBV28
clone_size: .
d_call: TRBD2
j_call: TRBJ2-3
cdr3_nt: TGTGCCAGCAGCTCCCCTTGGGGGGGGGACACAGATACGCAGTATTTT
cdr3_aa: CASSSPWGGDTDTQYF

v_call: TRBV5-6
clone_size: .
d_call: .
j_call: TRBJ2-2
cdr3_nt: TGTGCCAGCAGGTCGGACACCGCGAACACCGGGGAGCTGTTTTTT
cdr3_aa: CASRSDTANTGELFF

v_call: TRBV10-3
clone_size: few
d_call: TRBD1
j_call: TRBJ1-5
cdr3_nt: TGTGCCATCAGTGCCACGGACAGGGGCAATCAGCCCCAGCATTTT
cdr3_aa: CAISATDRGNQPQHF

v_call: TRBV28
clone_size: .
d_call: .
j_call: TRBJ1-2
cdr3_nt: TGTGCCAGCAGCCCAAGTCAGAGTTATGGCTACACCTTC
cdr3_aa: CASSPSQSYGYTF

v_call: TRBV28
clone_size: .
d_call: TRBD1
j_call: TRBJ1-2
cdr3_nt: TGTGCCAGCAGTTTAAAAGGACAGGGAACTAACTATGGCTACACCTTC
cdr3_aa: CASSLKGQGTNYGYTF

v_call: TRBV2
clone_size: once
d_call: .
j_call: TRBJ2-5
cdr3_nt: TGTGCCAGCAGGGGGGCGAGCGGGGCTCAAGAGACCCAGTACTTC
cdr3_aa: CASRGASGAQETQYF

v_call: TRBV19
clone_size: .
d_call: TRBD1
j_call: TRBJ2-1
cdr3_nt: TGTGCCAGTAGTCCGGACAGGGGTACTCATGAGCAGTTCTTC
cdr3_aa: CASSPDRGTHEQFF

v_call: TRBV2
clone_size: .
d_call: .
j_call: TRBJ1-5
cdr3_nt: TGTGCCAGCAGTGAAAGCCAACCGGAGGCTCAGCCCCAGCATTTT
cdr3_aa: CASSESQPEAQPQHF

v_call: TRBV9
clone_size: .
d_call: TRBD2
j_call: TRBJ2-5
cdr3_nt: TGTGCCAGCAGCGTTCGGGACTATGTGGAGACCCAGTACTTC
cdr3_aa: CASSVRDYVETQYF

v_call: TRBV18
clone_size: .
d_call: TRBD1
j_call: TRBJ2-5
cdr3_nt: TGTGCCAGCTCAGGACAGGACCAAGAGACCCAGTACTTC
cdr3_aa: CASSGQDQETQYF